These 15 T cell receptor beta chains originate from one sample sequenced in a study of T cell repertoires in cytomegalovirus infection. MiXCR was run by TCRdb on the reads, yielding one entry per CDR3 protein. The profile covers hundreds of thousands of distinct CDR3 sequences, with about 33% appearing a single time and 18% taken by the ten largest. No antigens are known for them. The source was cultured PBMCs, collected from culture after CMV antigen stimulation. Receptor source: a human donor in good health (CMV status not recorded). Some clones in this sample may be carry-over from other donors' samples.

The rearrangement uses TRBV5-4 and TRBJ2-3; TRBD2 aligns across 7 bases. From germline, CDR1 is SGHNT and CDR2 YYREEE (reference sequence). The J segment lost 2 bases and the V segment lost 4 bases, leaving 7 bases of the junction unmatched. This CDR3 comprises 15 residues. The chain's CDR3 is CASSAREDATDTQYF. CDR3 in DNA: TGTGCCAGCAGCGCTCGGGAGGATGCCACAGATACGCAGTATTTT.

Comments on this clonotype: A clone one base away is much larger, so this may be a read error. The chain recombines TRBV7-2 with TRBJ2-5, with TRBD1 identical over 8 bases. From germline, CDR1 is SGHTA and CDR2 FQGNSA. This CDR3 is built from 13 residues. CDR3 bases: TGTGCCAGCATCCCACAGGGGGAAGAGACCCAGGACTTC. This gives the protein CASIPQGEETQDF. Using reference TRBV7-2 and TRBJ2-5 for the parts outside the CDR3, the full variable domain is GAGVSQSPSNKVTEKGKDVELRCDPISGHTALYWYRQSLGQGLEFLIYFQGNSAPDKSGLPSDRFSAERTGGSVSTLTIQRTQQEDSAVYLCASIPQGEETQDFGPGTRLLVL.

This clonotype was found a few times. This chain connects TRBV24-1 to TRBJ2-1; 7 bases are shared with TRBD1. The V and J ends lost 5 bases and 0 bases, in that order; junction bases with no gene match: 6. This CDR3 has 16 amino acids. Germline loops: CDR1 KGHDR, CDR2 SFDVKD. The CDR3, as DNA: TGTGCCACCAGTGGCGAACAGGGGAGCTCCTACAATGAGCAGTTCTTC. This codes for CATSGEQGSSYNEQFF.

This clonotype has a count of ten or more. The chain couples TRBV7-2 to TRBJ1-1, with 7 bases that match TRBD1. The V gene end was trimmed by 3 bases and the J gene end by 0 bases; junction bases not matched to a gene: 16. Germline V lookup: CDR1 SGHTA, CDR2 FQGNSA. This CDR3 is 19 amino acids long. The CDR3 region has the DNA TGTGCCAGCAGCTTCCTTTTTGTGACAGGGTCACATATGAACACTGAAGCTTTCTTT. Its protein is CASSFLFVTGSHMNTEAFF.

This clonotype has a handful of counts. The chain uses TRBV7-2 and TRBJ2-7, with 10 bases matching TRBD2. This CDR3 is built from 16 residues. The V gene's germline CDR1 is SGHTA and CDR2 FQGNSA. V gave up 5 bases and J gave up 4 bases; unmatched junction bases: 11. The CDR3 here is CASSLPSSGSVYEQYF. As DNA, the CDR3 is TGTGCCAGCAGCCTACCCTCTAGCGGGAGTGTGTACGAGCAGTACTTC.

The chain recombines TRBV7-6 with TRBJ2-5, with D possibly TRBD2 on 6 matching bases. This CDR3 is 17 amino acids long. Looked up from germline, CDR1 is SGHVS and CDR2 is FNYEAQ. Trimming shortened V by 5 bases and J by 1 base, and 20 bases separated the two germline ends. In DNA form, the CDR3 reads TGTGCCAGCAGCCCCCCCCAAGCCGGGAGACCCCAAGAGACCCAGTACTTC. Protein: CASSPPQAGRPQETQYF. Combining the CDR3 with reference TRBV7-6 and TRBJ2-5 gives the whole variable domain GAGVSQSPRYKVTKRGQDVALRCDPISGHVSLYWYRQALGQGPEFLTYFNYEAQQDKSGLPNDRFSAERPEGSISTLTIQRTEQRDSAMYRCASSPPQAGRPQETQYFGPGTRLLVL.

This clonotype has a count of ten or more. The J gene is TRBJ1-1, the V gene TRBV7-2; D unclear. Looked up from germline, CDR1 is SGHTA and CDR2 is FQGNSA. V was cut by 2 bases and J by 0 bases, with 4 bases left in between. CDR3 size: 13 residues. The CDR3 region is CASSLLVNTEAFF. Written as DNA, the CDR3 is TGTGCCAGCAGCTTATTAGTGAACACTGAAGCTTTCTTT.

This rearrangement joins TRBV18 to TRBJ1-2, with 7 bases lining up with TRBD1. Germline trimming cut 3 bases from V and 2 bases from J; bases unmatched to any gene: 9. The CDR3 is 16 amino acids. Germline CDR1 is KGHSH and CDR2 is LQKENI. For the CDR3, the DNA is TGTGCCAGCTCACCGAACACAGGGGACCTAAACTATGGCTACACCTTC. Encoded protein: CASSPNTGDLNYGYTF.

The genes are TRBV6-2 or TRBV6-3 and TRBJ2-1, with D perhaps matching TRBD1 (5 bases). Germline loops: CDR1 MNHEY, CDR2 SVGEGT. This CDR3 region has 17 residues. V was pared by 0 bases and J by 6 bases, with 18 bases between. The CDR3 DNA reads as TGTGCCAGCAGTTACTCCATAATGCAGGGCGATTCCAATGAGCAGTTCTTC. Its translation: CASSYSIMQGDSNEQFF.

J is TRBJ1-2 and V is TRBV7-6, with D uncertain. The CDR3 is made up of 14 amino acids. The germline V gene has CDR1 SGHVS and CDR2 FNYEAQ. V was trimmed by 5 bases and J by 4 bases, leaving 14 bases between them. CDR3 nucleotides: TGTGCCAGCAGCGACGCGGGTCAGCTCTATGGCTACACCTTC. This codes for CASSDAGQLYGYTF. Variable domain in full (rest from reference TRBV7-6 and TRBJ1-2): GAGVSQSPRYKVTKRGQDVALRCDPISGHVSLYWYRQALGQGPEFLTYFNYEAQQDKSGLPNDRFSAERPEGSISTLTIQRTEQRDSAMYRCASSDAGQLYGYTFGSGTRLTVV.

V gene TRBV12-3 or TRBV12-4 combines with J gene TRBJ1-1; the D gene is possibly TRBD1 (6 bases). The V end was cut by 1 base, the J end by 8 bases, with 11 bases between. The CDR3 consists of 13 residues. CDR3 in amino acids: CASSLERGVEAFF. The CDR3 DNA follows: TGTGCCAGCAGTTTAGAAAGGGGGGTCGAAGCTTTCTTT.

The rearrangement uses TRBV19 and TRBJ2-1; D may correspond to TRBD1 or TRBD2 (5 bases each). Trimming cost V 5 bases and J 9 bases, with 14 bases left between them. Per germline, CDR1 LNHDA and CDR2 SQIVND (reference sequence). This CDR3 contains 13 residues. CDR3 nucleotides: TGTGCCAGTAGTCTCGGGACCACGCGTGAGCAGTTCTTC. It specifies CASSLGTTREQFF.

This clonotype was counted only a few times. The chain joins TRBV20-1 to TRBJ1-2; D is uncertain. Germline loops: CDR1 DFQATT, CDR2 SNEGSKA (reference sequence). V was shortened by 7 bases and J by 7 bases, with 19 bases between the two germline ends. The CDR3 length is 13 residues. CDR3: CSVPSRSPPGYTF. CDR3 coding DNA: TGCAGTGTCCCCTCACGGTCGCCCCCTGGCTACACCTTC.

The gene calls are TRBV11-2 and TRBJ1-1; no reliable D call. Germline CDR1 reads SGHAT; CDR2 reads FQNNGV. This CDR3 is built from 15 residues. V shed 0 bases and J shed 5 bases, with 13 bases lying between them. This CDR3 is CASSLDSGFGTEAFF. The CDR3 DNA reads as TGTGCCAGCAGCTTAGATTCCGGCTTTGGGACTGAAGCTTTCTTT.

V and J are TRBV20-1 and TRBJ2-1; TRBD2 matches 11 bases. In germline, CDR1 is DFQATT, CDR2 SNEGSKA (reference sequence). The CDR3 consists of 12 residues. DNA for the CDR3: TGCAGCACAACTAGCGGGAGCTTTGAGCAGTTCTTC. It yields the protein CSTTSGSFEQFF.